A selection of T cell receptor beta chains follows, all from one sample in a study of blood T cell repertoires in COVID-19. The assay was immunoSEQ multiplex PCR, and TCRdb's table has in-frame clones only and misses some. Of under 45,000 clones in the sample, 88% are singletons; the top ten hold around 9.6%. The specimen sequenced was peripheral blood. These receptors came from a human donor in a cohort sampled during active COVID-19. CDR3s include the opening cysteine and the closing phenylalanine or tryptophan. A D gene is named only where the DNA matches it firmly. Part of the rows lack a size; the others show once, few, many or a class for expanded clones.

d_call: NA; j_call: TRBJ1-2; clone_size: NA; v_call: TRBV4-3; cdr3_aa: CASSQDWGGAYGYTF; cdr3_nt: TGCGCCAGCAGCCAAGATTGGGGGGGGGCCTATGGCTACACCTTC
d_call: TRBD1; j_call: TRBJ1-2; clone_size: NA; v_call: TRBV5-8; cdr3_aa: CASSSANRGHYGYTF; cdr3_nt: TGTGCCAGCAGCTCTGCCAACAGGGGACACTATGGCTACACCTTC
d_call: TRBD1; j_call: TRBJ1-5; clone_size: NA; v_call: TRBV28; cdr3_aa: CASSPAGTGINQPQHF; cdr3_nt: TGTGCCAGCAGTCCAGCCGGGACAGGGATCAATCAGCCCCAGCATTTT
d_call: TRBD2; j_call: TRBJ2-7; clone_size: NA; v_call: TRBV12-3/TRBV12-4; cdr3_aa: CASSQGLGGEQYF; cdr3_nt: TGTGCCAGCAGTCAGGGACTAGGGGGAGAGCAGTACTTC
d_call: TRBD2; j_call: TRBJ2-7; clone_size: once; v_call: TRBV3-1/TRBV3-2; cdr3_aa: CASSQPGLAGVAYEQYF; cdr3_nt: TGTGCCAGCAGCCAACCGGGACTAGCGGGAGTGGCCTACGAGCAGTACTTC
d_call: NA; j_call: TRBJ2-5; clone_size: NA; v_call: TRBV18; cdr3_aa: CASSPTTLIPETQYF; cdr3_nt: TGTGCCAGCTCACCCACGACACTTATACCGGAGACCCAGTACTTC
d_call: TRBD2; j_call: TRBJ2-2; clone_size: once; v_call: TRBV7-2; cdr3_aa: CASSARGGGRNTGELFF; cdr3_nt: TGTGCCAGCAGCGCCCGCGGGGGGGGGCGAAACACCGGGGAGCTGTTTTTT
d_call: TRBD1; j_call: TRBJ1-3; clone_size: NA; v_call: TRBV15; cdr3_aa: CATSAFGTGSGNTIYF; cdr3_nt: TGTGCCACCAGCGCCTTCGGGACAGGCTCAGGAAACACCATATATTTT
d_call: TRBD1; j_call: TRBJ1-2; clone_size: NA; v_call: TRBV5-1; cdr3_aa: CASSLSGVQGADGYTF; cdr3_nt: TGCGCCAGCAGCTTGTCGGGGGTTCAGGGGGCTGACGGCTACACCTTC
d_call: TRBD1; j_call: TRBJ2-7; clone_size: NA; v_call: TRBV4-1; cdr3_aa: CASSQAPTGPYEQYF; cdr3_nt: TGCGCCAGCAGCCAAGCCCCGACAGGGCCCTACGAGCAGTACTTC
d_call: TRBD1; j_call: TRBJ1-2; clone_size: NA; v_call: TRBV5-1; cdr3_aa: CASSATGNNYGYTF; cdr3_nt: TGCGCCAGCAGCGCGACAGGGAATAACTATGGCTACACCTTC
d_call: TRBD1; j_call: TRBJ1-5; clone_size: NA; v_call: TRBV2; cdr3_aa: CASSLTGGNQPQHF; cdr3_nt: TGTGCCAGCAGCCTGACAGGGGGCAATCAGCCCCAGCATTTT
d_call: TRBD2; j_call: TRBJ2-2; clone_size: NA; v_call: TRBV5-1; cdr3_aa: CASSSRLAGNTGELFF; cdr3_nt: TGCGCCAGCAGCTCCCGACTAGCGGGGAACACCGGGGAGCTGTTTTTT
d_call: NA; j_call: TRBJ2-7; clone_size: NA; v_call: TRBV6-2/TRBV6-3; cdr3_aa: CASSYSLGLLYEQYF; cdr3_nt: TGTGCCAGCAGTTACTCGCTGGGACTTCTCTACGAGCAGTACTTC
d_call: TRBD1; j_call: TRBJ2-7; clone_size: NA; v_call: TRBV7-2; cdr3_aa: CASSLALGQVSYEQYF; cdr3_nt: TGTGCCAGCAGCTTAGCGCTAGGACAGGTCTCCTACGAGCAGTACTTC
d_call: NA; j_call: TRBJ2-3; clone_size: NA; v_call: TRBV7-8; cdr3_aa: CASSFNAGGGTDTQYF; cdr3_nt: TGTGCCAGCAGCTTTAATGCAGGTGGCGGCACAGATACGCAGTATTTT
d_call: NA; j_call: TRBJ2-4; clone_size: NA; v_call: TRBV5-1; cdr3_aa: CASSLGAPGDIQYF; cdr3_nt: TGCGCCAGCAGCTTGGGAGCCCCCGGGGACATTCAGTACTTC
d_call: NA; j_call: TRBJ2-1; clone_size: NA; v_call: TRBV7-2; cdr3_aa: CASSLGTPAVIGQFF; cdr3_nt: TGTGCCAGCAGCTTAGGAACCCCTGCGGTAATCGGGCAGTTCTTC
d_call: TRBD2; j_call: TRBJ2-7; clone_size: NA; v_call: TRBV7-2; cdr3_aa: CASSIGTSGTYEQYF; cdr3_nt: TGTGCCAGCAGTATCGGGACTAGCGGGACCTACGAGCAGTACTTC
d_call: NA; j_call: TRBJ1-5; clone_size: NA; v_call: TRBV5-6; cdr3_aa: CASSLGLSGPQHF; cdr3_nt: TGTGCCAGCAGCTTGGGTCTTTCAGGGCCCCAGCATTTT
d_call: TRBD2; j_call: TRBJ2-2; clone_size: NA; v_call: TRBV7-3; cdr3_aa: CASSFRSGARTGELFF; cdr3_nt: TGTGCCAGCAGTTTTCGGAGCGGGGCACGAACCGGGGAGCTGTTTTTT
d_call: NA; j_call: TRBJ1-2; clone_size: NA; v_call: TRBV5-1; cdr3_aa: CASRREGRGNYGYTF; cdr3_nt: TGCGCCAGCAGACGAGAGGGCAGGGGCAACTATGGCTACACCTTC
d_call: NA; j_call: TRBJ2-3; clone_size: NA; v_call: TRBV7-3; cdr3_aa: CASSLLGGTDTQYF; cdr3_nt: TGTGCCAGCAGCTTATTAGGGGGCACAGATACGCAGTATTTT
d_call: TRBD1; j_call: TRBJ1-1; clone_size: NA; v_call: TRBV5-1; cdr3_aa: CASSVGQGAHEAFF; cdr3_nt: TGCGCCAGCAGCGTAGGACAGGGGGCGCATGAAGCTTTCTTT
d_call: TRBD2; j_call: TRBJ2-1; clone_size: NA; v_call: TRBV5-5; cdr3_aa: CASSPEPGLASYNEQFF; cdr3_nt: TGTGCCAGCAGCCCGGAACCGGGACTAGCGTCCTACAATGAGCAGTTCTTC
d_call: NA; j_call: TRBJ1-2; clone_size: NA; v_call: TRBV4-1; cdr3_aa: CASSQDDRGIGYTF; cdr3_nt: TGCGCCAGCAGCCAAGATGATAGGGGAATTGGCTACACCTTC
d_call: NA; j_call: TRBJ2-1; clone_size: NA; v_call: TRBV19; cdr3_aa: CASKFAGSSHEQFF; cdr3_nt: TGTGCCAGTAAGTTTGCGGGAAGTAGCCATGAGCAGTTCTTC
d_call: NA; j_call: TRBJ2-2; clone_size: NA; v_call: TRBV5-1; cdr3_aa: CASSWSRGTGELFF; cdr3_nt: TGCGCCAGCAGCTGGAGCAGGGGAACCGGGGAGCTGTTTTTT
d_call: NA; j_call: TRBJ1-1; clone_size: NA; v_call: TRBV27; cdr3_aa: CASSPRTMNTEAFF; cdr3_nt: TGTGCCAGCAGTCCACGGACTATGAACACTGAAGCTTTCTTT
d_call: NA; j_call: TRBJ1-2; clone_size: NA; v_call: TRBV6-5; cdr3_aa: CASISIQNYGYTF; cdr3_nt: TGTGCCAGCATTTCCATTCAGAACTATGGCTACACCTTC
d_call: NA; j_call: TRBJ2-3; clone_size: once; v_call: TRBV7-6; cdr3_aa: CASSSVVGASGPTDTQYF; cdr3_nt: TGTGCCAGCAGCTCCGTAGTGGGGGCTAGCGGCCCCACAGATACGCAGTATTTT
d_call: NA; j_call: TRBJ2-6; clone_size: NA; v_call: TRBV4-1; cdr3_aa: CASSQSGSGANVLTF; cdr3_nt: TGCGCCAGCAGCCAGTCAGGTTCTGGGGCCAACGTCCTGACTTTC
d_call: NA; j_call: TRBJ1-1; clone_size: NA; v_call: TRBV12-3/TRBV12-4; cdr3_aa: CASSLSGGKGAFF; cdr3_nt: TGTGCCAGCAGTTTAAGCGGGGGGAAGGGAGCTTTCTTT
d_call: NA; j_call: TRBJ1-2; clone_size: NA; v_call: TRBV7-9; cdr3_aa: CASSLVAGRLGDYGYTF; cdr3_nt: TGTGCCAGCAGCTTAGTCGCAGGTCGATTGGGTGACTATGGCTACACCTTC
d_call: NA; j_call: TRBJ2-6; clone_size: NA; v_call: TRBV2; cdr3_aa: CASTVSSGANVLTF; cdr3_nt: TGTGCCAGCACCGTTAGCTCTGGGGCCAACGTCCTGACTTTC
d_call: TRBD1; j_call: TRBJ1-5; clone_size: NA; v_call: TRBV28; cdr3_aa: CASSHNQRQGDF; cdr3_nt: TGTGCCAGCAGCCACAACCAGAGACAGGGGGATTTT
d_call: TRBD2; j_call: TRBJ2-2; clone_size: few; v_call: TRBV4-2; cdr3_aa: CASSQGPGGAANTGELFF; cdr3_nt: TGTGCCAGCAGCCAAGGCCCGGGGGGAGCGGCCAACACCGGGGAGCTGTTTTTT
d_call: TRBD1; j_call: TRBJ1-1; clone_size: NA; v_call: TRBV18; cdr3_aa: CASSPPSRGDTEAFF; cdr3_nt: TGTGCCAGCTCACCACCGAGCAGGGGGGACACTGAAGCTTTCTTT
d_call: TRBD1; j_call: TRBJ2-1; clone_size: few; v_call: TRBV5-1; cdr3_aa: CASSLEGFRTGVNEQFF; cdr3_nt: TGCGCCAGCAGCTTGGAAGGGTTTAGGACAGGGGTCAATGAGCAGTTCTTC
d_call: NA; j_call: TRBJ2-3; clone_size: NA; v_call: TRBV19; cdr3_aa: CATVSAGTHTDTQYF; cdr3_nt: TGTGCCACCGTCTCGGCGGGAACCCACACAGATACGCAGTATTTT
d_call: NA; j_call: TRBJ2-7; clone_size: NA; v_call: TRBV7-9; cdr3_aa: CASSLRGYEQYF; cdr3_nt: TGTGCCAGCAGCTTACGGGGATACGAGCAGTACTTC
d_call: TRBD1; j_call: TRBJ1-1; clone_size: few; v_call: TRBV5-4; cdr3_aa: CASSSRQGRNTEAFF; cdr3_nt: TGTGCCAGCAGCTCCCGACAGGGCCGGAACACTGAAGCTTTCTTT